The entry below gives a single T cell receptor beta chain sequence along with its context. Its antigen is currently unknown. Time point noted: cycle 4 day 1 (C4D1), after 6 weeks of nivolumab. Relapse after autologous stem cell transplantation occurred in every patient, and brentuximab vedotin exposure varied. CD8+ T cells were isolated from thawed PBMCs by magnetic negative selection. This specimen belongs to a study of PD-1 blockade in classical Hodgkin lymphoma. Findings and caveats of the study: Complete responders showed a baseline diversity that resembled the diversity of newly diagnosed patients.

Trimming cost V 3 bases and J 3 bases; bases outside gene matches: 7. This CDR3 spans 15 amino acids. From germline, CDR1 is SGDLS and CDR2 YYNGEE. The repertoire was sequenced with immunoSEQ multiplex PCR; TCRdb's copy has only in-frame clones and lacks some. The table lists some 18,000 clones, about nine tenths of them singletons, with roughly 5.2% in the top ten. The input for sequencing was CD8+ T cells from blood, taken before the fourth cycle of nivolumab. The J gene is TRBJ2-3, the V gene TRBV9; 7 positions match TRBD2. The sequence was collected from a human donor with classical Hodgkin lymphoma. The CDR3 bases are TGTGCCAGCAGCGCCCGGGGGAGGGTAACAGATACGCAGTATTTT. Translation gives CASSARGRVTDTQYF.